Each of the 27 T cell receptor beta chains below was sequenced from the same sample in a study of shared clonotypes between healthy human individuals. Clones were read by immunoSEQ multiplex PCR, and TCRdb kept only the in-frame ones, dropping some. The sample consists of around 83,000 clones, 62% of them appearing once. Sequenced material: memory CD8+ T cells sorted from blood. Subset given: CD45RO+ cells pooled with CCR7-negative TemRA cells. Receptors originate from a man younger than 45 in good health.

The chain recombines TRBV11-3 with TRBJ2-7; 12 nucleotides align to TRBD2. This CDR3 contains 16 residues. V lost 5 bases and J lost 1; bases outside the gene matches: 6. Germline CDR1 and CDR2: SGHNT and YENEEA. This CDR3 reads CASSLTGLAGSYEQYF. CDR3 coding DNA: TGTGCCAGCAGCCTTACGGGACTAGCGGGTTCCTACGAGCAGTACTTC.

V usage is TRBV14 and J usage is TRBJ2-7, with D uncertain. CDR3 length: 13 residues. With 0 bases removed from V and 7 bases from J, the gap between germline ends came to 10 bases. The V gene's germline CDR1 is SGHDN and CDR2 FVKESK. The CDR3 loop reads CASSQDPTGEQYF. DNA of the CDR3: TGTGCCAGCAGCCAAGACCCGACGGGTGAGCAGTACTTC.

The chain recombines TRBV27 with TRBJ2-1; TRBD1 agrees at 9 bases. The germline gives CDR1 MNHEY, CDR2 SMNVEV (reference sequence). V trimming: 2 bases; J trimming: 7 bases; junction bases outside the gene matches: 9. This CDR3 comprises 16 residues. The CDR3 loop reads CASSLTGGYTRNEQFF. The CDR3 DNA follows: TGTGCCAGCAGTTTAACAGGGGGCTACACGAGAAATGAGCAGTTCTTC.

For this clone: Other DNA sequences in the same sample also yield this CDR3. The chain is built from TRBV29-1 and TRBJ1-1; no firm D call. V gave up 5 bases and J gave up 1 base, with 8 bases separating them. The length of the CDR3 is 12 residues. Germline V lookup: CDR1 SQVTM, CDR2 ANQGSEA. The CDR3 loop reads CSVLPGNTEAFF. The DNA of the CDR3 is TGCAGCGTTTTGCCAGGGAACACTGAAGCTTTCTTT.

CDR3 sequence (DNA): TGTGCCATCACAGACTCTGGGGCCAACGTCCTGACTTTC. The encoded protein is CAITDSGANVLTF. The V call is TRBV10-3, the J call TRBJ2-6; D is uncertain. The CDR3 sequence is 13 residues long. Trimming pared 7 bases from V and 0 bases from J, leaving 4 bases between. CDR1 ENHRY and CDR2 SYGVKD come from the germline V gene.

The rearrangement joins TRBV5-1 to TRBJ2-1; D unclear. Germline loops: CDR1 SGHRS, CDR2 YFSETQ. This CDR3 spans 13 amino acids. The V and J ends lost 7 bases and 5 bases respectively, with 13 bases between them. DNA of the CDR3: TGCGCCAGCGACTCCGGAACCCACAATGAGCAGTTCTTC. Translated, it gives CASDSGTHNEQFF.

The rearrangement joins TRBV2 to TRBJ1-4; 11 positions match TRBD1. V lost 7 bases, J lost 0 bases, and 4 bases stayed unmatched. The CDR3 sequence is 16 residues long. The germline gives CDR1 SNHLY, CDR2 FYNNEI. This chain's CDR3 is CASTGTGGATNEKLFF. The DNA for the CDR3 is TGTGCCAGCACAGGGACAGGGGGAGCAACTAATGAAAAACTGTTTTTT.

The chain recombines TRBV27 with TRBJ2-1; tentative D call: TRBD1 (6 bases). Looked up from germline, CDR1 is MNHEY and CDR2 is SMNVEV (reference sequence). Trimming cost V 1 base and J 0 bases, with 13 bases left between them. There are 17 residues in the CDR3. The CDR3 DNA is TGTGCCAGCAGTTTATTCGTGTGGGGGCCCTCCTACAATGAGCAGTTCTTC. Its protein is CASSLFVWGPSYNEQFF.

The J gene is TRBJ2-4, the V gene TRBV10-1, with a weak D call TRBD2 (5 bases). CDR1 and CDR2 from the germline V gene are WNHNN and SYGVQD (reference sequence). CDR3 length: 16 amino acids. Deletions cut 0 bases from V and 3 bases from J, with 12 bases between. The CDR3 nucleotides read TGCGCCAGCAGTGAGTCGATCGGGGTTGGCAAAAACATTCAGTACTTC. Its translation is CASSESIGVGKNIQYF.

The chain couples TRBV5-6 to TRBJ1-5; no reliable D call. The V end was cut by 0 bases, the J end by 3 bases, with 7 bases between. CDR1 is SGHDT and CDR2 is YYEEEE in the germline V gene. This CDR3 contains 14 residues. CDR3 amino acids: CASSLAQVNQPQHF. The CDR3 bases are TGTGCCAGCAGCTTGGCGCAAGTCAATCAGCCCCAGCATTTT.

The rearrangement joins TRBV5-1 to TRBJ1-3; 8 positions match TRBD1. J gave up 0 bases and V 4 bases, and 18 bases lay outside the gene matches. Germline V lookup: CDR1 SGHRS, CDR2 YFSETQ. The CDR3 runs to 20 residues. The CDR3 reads CASSRRRQGIPFFSGNTIYF. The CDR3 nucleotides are TGCGCCAGCAGCCGTCGTCGACAGGGGATCCCCTTTTTCTCTGGAAACACCATATATTTT. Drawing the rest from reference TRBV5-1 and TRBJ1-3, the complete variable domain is KAGVTQTPRYLIKTRGQQVTLSCSPISGHRSVSWYQQTPGQGLQFLFEYFSETQRNKGNFPGRFSGRQFSNSRSEMNVSTLELGDSALYLCASSRRRQGIPFFSGNTIYFGEGSWLTVV.

CDR3 loop: CASSRTSGYEQYF. The DNA for the CDR3 is TGTGCCAGCAGTCGGACTAGCGGTTACGAGCAGTACTTC. The V and J genes are TRBV28 and TRBJ2-7; 10 bases map to TRBD2. Germline V gene sequence: CDR1 MDHEN, CDR2 SYDVKM. The CDR3 consists of 13 residues. Losses at the gene ends were 5 bases for V and 4 bases for J; bases not matched to a gene: 2.

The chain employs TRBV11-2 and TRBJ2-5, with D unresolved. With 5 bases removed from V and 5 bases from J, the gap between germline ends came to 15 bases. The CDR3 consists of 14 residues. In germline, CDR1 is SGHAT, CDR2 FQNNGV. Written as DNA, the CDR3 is TGTGCCAGCAGCGACCTCTTGTCTCGGGAGACCCAGTACTTC. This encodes CASSDLLSRETQYF.

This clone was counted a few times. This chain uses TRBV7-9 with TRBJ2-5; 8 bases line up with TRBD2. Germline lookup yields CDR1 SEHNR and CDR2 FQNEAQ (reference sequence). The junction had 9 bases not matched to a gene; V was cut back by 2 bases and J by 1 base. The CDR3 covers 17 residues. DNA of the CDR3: TGTGCCAGCAGCTTACCCTCAAGCGGGAGTGTCCAAGAGACCCAGTACTTC. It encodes CASSLPSSGSVQETQYF.

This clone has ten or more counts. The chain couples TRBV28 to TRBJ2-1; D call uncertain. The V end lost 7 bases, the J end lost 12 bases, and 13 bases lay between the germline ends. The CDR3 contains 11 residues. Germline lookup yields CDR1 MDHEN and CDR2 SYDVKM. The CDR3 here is CASMGGSGQFF. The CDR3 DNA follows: TGTGCCAGCATGGGTGGCTCGGGGCAGTTCTTC.

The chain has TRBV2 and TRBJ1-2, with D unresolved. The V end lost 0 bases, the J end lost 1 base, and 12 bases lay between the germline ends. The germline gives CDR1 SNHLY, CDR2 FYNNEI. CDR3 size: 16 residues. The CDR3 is CASSEAQWARNYGYTF. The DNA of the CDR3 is TGTGCCAGCAGTGAAGCGCAATGGGCCCGTAACTATGGCTACACCTTC.

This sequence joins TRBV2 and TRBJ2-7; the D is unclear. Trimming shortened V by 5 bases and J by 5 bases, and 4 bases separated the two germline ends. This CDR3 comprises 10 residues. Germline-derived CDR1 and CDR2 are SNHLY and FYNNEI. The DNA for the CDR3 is TGTGCCAGCAGTCAAAACGAGCAGTACTTC. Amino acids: CASSQNEQYF.

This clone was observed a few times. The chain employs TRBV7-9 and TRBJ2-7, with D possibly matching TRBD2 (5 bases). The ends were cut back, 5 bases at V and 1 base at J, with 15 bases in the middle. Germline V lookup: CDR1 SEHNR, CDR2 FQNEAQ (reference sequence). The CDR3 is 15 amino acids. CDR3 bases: TGTGCCAGCAGCCCGTCGCGTCGGGGATCCTACGAGCAGTACTTC. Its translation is CASSPSRRGSYEQYF.

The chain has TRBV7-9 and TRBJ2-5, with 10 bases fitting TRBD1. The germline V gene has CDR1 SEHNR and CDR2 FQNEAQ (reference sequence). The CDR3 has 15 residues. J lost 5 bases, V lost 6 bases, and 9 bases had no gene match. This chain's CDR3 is CASSRGQGEVETQYF. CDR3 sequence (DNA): TGTGCCAGCAGTCGAGGACAGGGGGAAGTGGAGACCCAGTACTTC.

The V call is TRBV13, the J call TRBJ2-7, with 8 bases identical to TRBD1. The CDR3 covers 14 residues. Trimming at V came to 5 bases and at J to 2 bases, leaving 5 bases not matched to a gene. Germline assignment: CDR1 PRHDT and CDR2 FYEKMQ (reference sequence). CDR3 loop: CASSPTGGAYEQYF. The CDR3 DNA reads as TGTGCCAGCAGCCCCACAGGGGGAGCCTACGAGCAGTACTTC. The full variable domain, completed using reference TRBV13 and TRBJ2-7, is AAGVIQSPRHLIKEKRETATLKCYPIPRHDTVYWYQQGPGQDPQFLISFYEKMQSDKGSIPDRFSAQQFSDYHSELNMSSLELGDSALYFCASSPTGGAYEQYFGPGTRLTVT.

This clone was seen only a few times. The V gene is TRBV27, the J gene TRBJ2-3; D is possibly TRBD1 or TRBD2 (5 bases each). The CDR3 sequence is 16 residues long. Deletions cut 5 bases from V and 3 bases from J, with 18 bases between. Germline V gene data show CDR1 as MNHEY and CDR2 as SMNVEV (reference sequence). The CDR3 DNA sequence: TGTGCCAGCAGTCCATCGCCGCAGGGAGTTACAGATACGCAGTATTTT. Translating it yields CASSPSPQGVTDTQYF.

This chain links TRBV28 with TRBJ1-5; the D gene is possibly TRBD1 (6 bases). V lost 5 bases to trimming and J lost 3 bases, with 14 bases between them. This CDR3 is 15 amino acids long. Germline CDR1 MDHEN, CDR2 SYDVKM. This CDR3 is CASSPSTGHNQPQHF. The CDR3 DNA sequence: TGTGCCAGCAGTCCTTCGACAGGACACAATCAGCCCCAGCATTTT.

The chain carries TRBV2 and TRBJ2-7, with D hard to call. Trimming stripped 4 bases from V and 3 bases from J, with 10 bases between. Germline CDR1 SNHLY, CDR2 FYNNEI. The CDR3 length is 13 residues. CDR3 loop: CASSVGYNYEQYF. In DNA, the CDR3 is TGTGCCAGCAGTGTCGGATACAACTACGAGCAGTACTTC. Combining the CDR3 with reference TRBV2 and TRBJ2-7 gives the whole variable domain EPEVTQTPSHQVTQMGQEVILRCVPISNHLYFYWYRQILGQKVEFLVSFYNNEISEKSEIFDDQFSVERPDGSNFTLKIRSTKLEDSAMYFCASSVGYNYEQYFGPGTRLTVT.

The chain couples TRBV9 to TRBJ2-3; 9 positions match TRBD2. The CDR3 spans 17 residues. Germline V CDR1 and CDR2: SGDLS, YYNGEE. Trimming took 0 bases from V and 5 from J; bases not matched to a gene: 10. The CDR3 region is CASSVDPPTSGEDTQYF. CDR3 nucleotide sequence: TGTGCCAGCAGCGTAGACCCCCCGACTAGCGGTGAAGATACGCAGTATTTT.

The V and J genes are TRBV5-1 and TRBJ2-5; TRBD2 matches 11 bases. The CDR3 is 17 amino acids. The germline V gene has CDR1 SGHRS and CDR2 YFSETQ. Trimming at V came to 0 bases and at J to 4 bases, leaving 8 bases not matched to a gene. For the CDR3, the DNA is TGCGCCAGCAGCTTGGGACTAGCGGGACATCTGAGAGAGACCCAGTACTTC. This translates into CASSLGLAGHLRETQYF.

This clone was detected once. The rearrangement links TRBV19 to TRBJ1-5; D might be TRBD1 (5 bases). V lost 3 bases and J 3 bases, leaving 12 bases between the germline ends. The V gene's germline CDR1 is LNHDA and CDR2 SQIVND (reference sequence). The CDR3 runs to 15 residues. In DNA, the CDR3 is TGTGCCAGTAGTATTTGGGGCGGAAACAATCAGCCCCAGCATTTT. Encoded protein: CASSIWGGNNQPQHF.

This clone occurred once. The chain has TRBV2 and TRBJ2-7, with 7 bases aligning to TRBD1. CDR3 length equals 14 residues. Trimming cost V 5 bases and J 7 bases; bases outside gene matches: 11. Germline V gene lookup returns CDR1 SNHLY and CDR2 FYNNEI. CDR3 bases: TGTGCCAGCAGTTTTTATAGGGGGCCGGGGGAGCAGTACTTC. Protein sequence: CASSFYRGPGEQYF.